Included here is one TCR beta chain sequence, with context. The antigen remains unidentified. These data come from a study of response to subunit inactivated influenza vaccine. General observations from the study: Every seasonal influenza vaccination brings in few new T cells, the authors suggested.

From the RT-PCR reads, TCRdb called clonotypes with MiXCR, one entry per CDR3 protein. The sample has 500,000 to 650,000 distinct CDR3 sequences; around 8% are singletons. Between the trimmed V and J ends, which lost 2 bases and 4 bases, there was a span of 12 bases. This CDR3 has 14 residues. Germline-derived CDR1 and CDR2 are SSHAT and FNYEAQ (reference sequence). The sample was PBMCs from blood, taken 23 months after vaccination. This sequence originates from a man aged 45-69 years who received an inactivated influenza vaccine. The chain combines TRBV7-7 with TRBJ2-7; D possibly corresponds to TRBD2 (5 bases). CDR3 sequence: CASSLPRTEYEQYF. In DNA, the CDR3 is TGTGCCAGCAGCTTACCCCGGACTGAGTACGAGCAGTACTTC.